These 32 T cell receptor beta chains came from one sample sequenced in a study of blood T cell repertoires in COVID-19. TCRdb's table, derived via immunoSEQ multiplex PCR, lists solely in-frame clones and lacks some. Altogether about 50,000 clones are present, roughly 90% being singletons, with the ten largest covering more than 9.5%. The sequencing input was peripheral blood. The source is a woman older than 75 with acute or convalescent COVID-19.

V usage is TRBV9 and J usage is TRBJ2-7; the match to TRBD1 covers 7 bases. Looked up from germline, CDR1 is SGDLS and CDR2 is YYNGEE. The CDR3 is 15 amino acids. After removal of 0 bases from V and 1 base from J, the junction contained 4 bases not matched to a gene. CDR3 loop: CASSVALGQSYEQYF. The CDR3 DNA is TGTGCCAGCAGCGTAGCCTTGGGACAGTCCTACGAGCAGTACTTC.

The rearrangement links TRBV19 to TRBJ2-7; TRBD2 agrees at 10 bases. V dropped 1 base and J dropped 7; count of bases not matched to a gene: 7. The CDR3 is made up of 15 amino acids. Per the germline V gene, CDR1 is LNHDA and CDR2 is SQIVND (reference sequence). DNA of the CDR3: TGTGCCAGTAGTATAGGGCTAGCGGGAGAAAGGGAGCAGTACTTC. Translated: CASSIGLAGEREQYF.

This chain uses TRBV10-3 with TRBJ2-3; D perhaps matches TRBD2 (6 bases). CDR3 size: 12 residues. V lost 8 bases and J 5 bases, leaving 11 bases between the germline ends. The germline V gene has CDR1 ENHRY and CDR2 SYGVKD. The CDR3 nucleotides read TGTGCCATCCGGGAGACTGGAGATACGCAGTATTTT. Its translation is CAIRETGDTQYF.

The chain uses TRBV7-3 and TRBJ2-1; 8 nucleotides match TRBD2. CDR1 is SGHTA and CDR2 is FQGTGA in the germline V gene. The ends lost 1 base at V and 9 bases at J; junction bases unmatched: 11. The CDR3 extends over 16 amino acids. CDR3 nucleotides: TGTGCCAGCAGCTTAAATTCGGGAGGGCCTCTTATTGAGCAGTTCTTC. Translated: CASSLNSGGPLIEQFF.

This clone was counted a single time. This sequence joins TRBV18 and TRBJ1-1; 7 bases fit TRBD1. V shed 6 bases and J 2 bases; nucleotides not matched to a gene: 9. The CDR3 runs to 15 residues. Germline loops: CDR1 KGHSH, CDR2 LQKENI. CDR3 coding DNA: TGTGCCAGCTCCCTTAACAGGGGAGGAAACACTGAAGCTTTCTTT. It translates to CASSLNRGGNTEAFF.

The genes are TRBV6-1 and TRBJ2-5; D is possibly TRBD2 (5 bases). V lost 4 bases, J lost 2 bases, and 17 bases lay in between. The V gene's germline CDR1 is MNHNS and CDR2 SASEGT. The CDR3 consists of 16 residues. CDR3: CASSAELALGQETQYF. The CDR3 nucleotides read TGTGCCAGCAGTGCCGAGCTAGCTTTGGGGCAAGAGACCCAGTACTTC.

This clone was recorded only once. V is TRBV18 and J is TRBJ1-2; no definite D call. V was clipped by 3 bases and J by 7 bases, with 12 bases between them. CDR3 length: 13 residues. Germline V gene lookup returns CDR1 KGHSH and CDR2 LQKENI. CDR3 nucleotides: TGTGCCAGCTCACCTGGTCAGCAGGCTGGCTACACCTTC. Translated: CASSPGQQAGYTF. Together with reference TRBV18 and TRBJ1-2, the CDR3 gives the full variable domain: NAGVMQNPRHLVRRRGQEARLRCSPMKGHSHVYWYRQLPEEGLKFMVYLQKENIIDESGMPKERFSAEFPKEGPSILRIQQVVRGDSAAYFCASSPGQQAGYTFGSGTRLTVV.

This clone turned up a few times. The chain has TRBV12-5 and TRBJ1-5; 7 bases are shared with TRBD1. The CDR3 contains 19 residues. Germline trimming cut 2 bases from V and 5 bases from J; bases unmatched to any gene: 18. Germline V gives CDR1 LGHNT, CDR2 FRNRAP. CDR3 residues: CASGLLESWEDRDDQPQHF. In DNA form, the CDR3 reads TGTGCTAGTGGTTTGCTAGAGTCCTGGGAAGACAGGGACGATCAGCCCCAGCATTTT.

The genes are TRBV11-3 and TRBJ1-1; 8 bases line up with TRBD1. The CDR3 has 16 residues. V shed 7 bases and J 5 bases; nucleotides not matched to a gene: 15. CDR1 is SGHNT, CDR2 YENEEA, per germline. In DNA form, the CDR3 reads TGTGCCAGCAACTCTAGGGGGGGGACAGGCGGGACTGAAGCTTTCTTT. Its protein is CASNSRGGTGGTEAFF.

The CDR3 protein is CASSKALLTGGPYEQYF. In nucleotides, the CDR3 is TGTGCCAGCAGCAAAGCGCTTTTGACAGGGGGTCCCTACGAGCAGTACTTC. This rearrangement joins TRBV21-1 to TRBJ2-7; the table assigns TRBD1, which was not confirmed against the DNA. TRBV21-1 is a documented pseudogene. This CDR3 spans 17 amino acids.

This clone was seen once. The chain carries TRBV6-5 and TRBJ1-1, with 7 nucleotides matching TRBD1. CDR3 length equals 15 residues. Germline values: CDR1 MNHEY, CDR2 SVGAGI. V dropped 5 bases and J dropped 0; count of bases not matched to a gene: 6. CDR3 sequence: CASSLVRGLNTEAFF. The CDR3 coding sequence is TGTGCCAGCAGTCTCGTGAGGGGGCTGAACACTGAAGCTTTCTTT.

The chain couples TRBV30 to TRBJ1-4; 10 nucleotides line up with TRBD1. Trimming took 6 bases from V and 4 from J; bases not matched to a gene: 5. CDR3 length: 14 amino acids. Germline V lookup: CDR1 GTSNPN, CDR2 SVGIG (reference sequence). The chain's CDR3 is CACLGTGDNEKLFF. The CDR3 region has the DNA TGTGCCTGCCTCGGGACAGGGGATAATGAAAAACTGTTTTTT.

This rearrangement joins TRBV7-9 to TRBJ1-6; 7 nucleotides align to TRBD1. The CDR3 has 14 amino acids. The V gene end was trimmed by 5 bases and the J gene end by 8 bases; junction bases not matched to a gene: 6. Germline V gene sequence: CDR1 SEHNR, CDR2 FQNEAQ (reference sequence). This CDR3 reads CASSPTGEYSPLHF. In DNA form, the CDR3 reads TGTGCCAGCAGCCCTACAGGGGAGTATTCACCCCTCCACTTT. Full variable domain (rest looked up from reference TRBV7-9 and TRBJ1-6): DTGVSQNPRHKITKRGQNVTFRCDPISEHNRLYWYRQTLGQGPEFLTYFQNEAQLEKSRLLSDRFSAERPKGSFSTLEIQRTEQGDSAMYLCASSPTGEYSPLHFGNGTRLTVT.

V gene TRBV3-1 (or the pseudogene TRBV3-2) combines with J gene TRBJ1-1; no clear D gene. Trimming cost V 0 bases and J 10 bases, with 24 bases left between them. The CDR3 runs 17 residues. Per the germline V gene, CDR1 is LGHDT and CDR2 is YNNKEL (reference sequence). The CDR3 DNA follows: TGTGCCAGCAGCCAAGATCTGGCCGTTCCGGGTATACACGGAGCTTTCTTT. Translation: CASSQDLAVPGIHGAFF.

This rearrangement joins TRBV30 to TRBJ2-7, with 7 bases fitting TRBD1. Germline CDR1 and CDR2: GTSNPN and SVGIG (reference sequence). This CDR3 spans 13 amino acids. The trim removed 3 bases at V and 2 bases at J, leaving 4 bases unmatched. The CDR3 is CAWRTGFTYEQYF. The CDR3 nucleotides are TGTGCCTGGAGGACAGGGTTCACCTACGAGCAGTACTTC.

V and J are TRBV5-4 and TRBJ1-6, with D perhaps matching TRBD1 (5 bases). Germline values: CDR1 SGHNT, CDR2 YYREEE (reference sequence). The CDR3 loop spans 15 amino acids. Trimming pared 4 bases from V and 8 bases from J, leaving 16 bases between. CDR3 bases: TGTGCCAGCAGCAGCCGTGTAGGGGTGGATTCACCCCTCCACTTT. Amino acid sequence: CASSSRVGVDSPLHF. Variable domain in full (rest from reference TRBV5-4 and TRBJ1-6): ETGVTQSPTHLIKTRGQQVTLRCSSQSGHNTVSWYQQALGQGPQFIFQYYREEENGRGNFPPRFSGLQFPNYSSELNVNALELDDSALYLCASSSRVGVDSPLHFGNGTRLTVT.

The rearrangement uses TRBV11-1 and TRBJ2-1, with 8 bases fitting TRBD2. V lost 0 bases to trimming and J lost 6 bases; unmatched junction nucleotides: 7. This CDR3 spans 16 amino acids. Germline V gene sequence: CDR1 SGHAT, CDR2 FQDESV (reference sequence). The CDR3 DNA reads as TGTGCCAGCAGCTTAGCCGGGACTAGTCTGGGCAATGAGCAGTTCTTC. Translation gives CASSLAGTSLGNEQFF.

The CDR3 spells CASSSSVQGEQYF. CDR3 DNA: TGTGCCAGCAGCTCGTCAGTTCAGGGCGAGCAGTACTTC. V and J are TRBV5-4 and TRBJ2-7, with D perhaps matching TRBD1 (5 bases). V was clipped by 3 bases and J by 6 bases, with 13 bases between them. The CDR3 extends over 13 amino acids. The germline V gene encodes CDR1 SGHNT and CDR2 YYREEE (reference sequence).

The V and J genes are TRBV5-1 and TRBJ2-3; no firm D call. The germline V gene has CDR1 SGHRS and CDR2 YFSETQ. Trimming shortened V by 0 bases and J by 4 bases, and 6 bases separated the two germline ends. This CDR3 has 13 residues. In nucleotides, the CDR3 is TGCGCCAGCAGCTTGGTATTTGCAGATACGCAGTATTTT. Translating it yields CASSLVFADTQYF.

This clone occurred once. This CDR3 reads CASSSHGFRGRGTGELFF. Written as DNA, the CDR3 is TGTGCCAGCAGCTCCCACGGCTTTAGGGGCCGTGGCACCGGGGAGCTGTTTTTT. The chain carries TRBV7-8 and TRBJ2-2; possibly TRBD1 for D (5 bases). The V end was cut by 4 bases, the J end by 4 bases, with 22 bases between. The CDR3 consists of 18 residues. Germline V gene lookup returns CDR1 SGHVS and CDR2 FQNEAQ.

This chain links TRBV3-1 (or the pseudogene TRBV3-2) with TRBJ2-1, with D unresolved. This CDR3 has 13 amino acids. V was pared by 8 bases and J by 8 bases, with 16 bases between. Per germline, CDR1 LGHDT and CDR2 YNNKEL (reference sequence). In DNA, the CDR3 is TGTGCCAGCGGCGGTATAATGGCACATGAGCAGTTCTTC. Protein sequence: CASGGIMAHEQFF.

As DNA, the CDR3 is TGTGCCTGGAGTGGAGGGACAGACTACACCTTC. Translating it yields CAWSGGTDYTF. The chain has TRBV30 and TRBJ1-2, with 7 nucleotides matching TRBD1. CDR3 size: 11 residues. CDR1 is GTSNPN and CDR2 is SVGIG in the germline V gene (reference sequence). Losses at the gene ends were 1 base for V and 10 bases for J; bases not matched to a gene: 3. Together with reference TRBV30 and TRBJ1-2, the CDR3 gives the full variable domain: SQTIHQWPATLVQPVGSPLSLECTVEGTSNPNLYWYRQAAGRGLQLLFYSVGIGQISSEVPQNLSASRPQDRQFILSSKKLLLSDSGFYLCAWSGGTDYTFGSGTRLTVV.

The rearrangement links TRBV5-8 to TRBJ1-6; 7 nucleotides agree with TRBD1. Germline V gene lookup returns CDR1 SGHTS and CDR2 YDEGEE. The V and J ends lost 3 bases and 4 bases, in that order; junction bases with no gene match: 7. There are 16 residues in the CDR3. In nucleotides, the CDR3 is TGTGCCAGCAGCTGGACAGGTGGATCGTATAATTCACCCCTCCACTTT. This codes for CASSWTGGSYNSPLHF.

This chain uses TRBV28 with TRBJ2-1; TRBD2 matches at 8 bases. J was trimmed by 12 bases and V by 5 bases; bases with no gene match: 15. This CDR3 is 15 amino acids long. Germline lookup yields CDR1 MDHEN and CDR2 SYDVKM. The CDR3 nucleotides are TGTGCCAGCAGTCCCATCGGGCTAGCGGGCGGAGGGCAGTTCTTC. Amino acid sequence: CASSPIGLAGGGQFF.

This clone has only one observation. CDR3 sequence reads: CASSLTHGSGRRETQYF. In DNA, the CDR3 is TGTGCCAGCAGCTTAACCCACGGTAGCGGGAGGAGGGAGACCCAGTACTTC. This chain connects TRBV7-3 to TRBJ2-5, with TRBD2 matching 10 bases. The CDR3 spans 17 residues. The junction had 9 bases not matched to a gene; V was cut back by 0 bases and J by 5 bases. Germline V lookup: CDR1 SGHTA, CDR2 FQGTGA.

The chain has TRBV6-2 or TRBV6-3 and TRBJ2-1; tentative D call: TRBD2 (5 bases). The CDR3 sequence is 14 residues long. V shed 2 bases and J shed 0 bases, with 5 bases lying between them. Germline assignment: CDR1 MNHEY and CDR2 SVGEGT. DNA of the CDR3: TGTGCCAGCAGTTACCGGGGCTCCTACAATGAGCAGTTCTTC. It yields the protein CASSYRGSYNEQFF.

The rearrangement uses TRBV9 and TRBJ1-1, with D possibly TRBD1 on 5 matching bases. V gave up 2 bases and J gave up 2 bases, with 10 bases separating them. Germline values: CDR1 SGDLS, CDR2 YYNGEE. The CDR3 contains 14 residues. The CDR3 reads CASSVFQGNTEAFF. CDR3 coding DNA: TGTGCCAGCAGCGTTTTTCAGGGAAACACTGAAGCTTTCTTT. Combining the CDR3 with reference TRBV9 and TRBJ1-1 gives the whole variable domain DSGVTQTPKHLITATGQRVTLRCSPRSGDLSVYWYQQSLDQGLQFLIQYYNGEERAKGNILERFSAQQFPDLHSELNLSSLELGDSALYFCASSVFQGNTEAFFGQGTRLTVV.

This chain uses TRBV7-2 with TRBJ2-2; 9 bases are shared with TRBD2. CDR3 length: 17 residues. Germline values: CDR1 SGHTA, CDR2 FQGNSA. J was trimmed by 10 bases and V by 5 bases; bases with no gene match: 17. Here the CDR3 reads CASSAQGVAGGFAELFF. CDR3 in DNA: TGTGCCAGCAGCGCCCAAGGGGTGGCGGGAGGGTTCGCGGAGCTGTTTTTT.

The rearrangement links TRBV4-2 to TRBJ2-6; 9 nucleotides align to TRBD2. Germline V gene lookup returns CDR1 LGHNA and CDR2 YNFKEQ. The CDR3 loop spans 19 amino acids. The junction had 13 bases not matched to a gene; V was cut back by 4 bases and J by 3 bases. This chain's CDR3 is CASSLTAVPSGIGANVLTF. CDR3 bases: TGTGCCAGCAGCCTAACGGCGGTGCCTAGCGGGATTGGGGCCAACGTCCTGACTTTC.

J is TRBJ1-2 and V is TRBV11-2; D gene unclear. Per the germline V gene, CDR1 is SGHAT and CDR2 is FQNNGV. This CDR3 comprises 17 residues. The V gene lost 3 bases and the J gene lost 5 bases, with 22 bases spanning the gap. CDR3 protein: CASSFPQAGRKEYGYTF. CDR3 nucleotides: TGTGCCAGCAGCTTCCCCCAGGCCGGGAGAAAAGAATATGGCTACACCTTC.

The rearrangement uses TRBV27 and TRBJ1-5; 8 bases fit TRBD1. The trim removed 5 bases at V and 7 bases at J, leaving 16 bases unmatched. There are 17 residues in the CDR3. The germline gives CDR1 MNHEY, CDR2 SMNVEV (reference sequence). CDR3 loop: CASSPTGQEFVVQPQHF. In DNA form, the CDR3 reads TGTGCCAGCAGTCCCACGGGACAGGAGTTTGTGGTCCAGCCCCAGCATTTT.

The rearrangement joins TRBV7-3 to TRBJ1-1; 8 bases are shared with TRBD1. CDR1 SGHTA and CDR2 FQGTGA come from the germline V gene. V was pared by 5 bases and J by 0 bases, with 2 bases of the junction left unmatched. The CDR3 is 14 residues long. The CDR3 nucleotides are TGTGCCAGCAGCAGACAGGGGATGAACACTGAAGCTTTCTTT. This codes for CASSRQGMNTEAFF.